The sequence of this TCR beta chain was determined in a study of shared clonotypes between healthy human individuals. Study-level points and caveats: Incomplete sequencing of sorted subsets was indicated by rarefaction despite large depth.

Assay execution took place at the deep level. In the source study's methods: Sequence data from immunoSEQ were junction-only and lacked quality scores; consequently, filtering differed. The table came from immunoSEQ multiplex PCR; TCRdb's copy has only in-frame clones and leaves some out. V, J and clone size derive from that table, while D and trimming were established from the DNA sequence. The table includes 2 million to 2.5 million clones, under 97% detected once. With respect to this clone: What it binds is not known. Other DNA sequences in this specimen translate into the identical CDR3.

Germline CDR1 MDHEN, CDR2 SYDVKM. Trimming cost V 7 bases and J 0 bases; bases outside gene matches: 3. The CDR3 covers 14 residues. The specimen was naive CD4+ T cells sorted from blood. The subset denotes: CD45RA+ positively selected. The source of this sequence is a man aged 18-30 years in good health. The chain combines TRBV28 with TRBJ1-3; 7 positions match TRBD1. The CDR3 region has the DNA TGTGCCAGCACTACAGGGGCCTCTGGAAACACCATATATTTT. This codes for CASTTGASGNTIYF.